A selection of T cell receptor beta chains follows, all from one sample in a study of regulatory T cells in long-lasting Graves disease. Via MiXCR, TCRdb re-called the multiplex PCR reads, giving one row per CDR3 protein. The sample includes 400,000 or so distinct CDR3 sequences, around 24% of them seen just once. Sequences were derived from peripheral blood mononuclear cells (PBMCs), sampled when the disease was refractory, from a patient treated with antithyroid drugs. These receptors were collected from a female donor with Graves disease. The CDR3 runs from the conserved cysteine through the conserved F or W. The D gene is left open where the match is weak. Expanded clones are given a class, and other clones once, few, many or no size at all.

v_call: TRBV12-3/TRBV12-4; clone_size: many; j_call: TRBJ1-5; d_call: TRBD1; cdr3_nt: TGTGCCAGCAGTTTACGACAGGGAGATCAGCCCCAGCATTTT; cdr3_aa: CASSLRQGDQPQHF
v_call: TRBV5-1; clone_size: .; j_call: TRBJ2-7; d_call: .; cdr3_nt: TGCGCCAGCAGCTTCCGTCGGGACGGGACGTCTTCCTACGAGCAGTACTTC; cdr3_aa: CASSFRRDGTSSYEQYF
v_call: TRBV7-2; clone_size: few; j_call: TRBJ1-3; d_call: .; cdr3_nt: TGTGCCAGCAGCTCAGGCAGGGAAAACACCATATATTTT; cdr3_aa: CASSSGRENTIYF
v_call: TRBV9; clone_size: few; j_call: TRBJ2-5; d_call: .; cdr3_nt: TGTGCCAGCAGCGTATCCCTCGGTAGCGGATTCCAAGAGACCCAGTACTTC; cdr3_aa: CASSVSLGSGFQETQYF
v_call: TRBV20-1; clone_size: few; j_call: TRBJ2-7; d_call: .; cdr3_nt: TGCAGTGCGACTGTTGGGTCTCACGAGCAGTACTTC; cdr3_aa: CSATVGSHEQYF
v_call: TRBV6-1; clone_size: many; j_call: TRBJ1-6; d_call: .; cdr3_nt: TGTGCCAGCAGTGAGAGGGCCCCCTATAATTCACCCCTCCACTTT; cdr3_aa: CASSERAPYNSPLHF
v_call: TRBV24-1; clone_size: .; j_call: TRBJ1-5; d_call: .; cdr3_nt: TGTGCCACCAGTGACGGACAGACCCAAGGCCAGCCCCAGCATTTT; cdr3_aa: CATSDGQTQGQPQHF
v_call: TRBV29-1; clone_size: .; j_call: TRBJ1-2; d_call: .; cdr3_nt: TGCAGCGTTGTCACGCAGGGCCTCTATGGTGGCTACACCTTC; cdr3_aa: CSVVTQGLYGGYTF
v_call: TRBV19; clone_size: few; j_call: TRBJ2-7; d_call: TRBD1; cdr3_nt: TGTGCCAGTAGTATAGGTGGGACAGGATCCTACGAGCAGTACTTC; cdr3_aa: CASSIGGTGSYEQYF
v_call: TRBV12-3/TRBV12-4; clone_size: many; j_call: TRBJ2-7; d_call: TRBD2; cdr3_nt: TGTGCCAGCAGTTTTAGGTTAGCGGGAGAAAACGAGCAGTACTTC; cdr3_aa: CASSFRLAGENEQYF
v_call: TRBV29-1; clone_size: .; j_call: TRBJ2-7; d_call: TRBD2; cdr3_nt: TGCAGCGTTGAGAGTAGGCTAGCGGGTCTCTACGAGCAGTACTTC; cdr3_aa: CSVESRLAGLYEQYF
v_call: TRBV20-1; clone_size: few; j_call: TRBJ1-5; d_call: .; cdr3_nt: TGCAGTGCGCAGAAACTAGGGGAAGGCAATCAGCCCCAGCATTTT; cdr3_aa: CSAQKLGEGNQPQHF
v_call: TRBV24-1; clone_size: many; j_call: TRBJ2-5; d_call: .; cdr3_nt: TGTGCCACCAGTGATGGACTGAGCATCCAGTACTTC; cdr3_aa: CATSDGLSIQYF
v_call: TRBV30; clone_size: once; j_call: TRBJ2-7; d_call: .; cdr3_nt: TGTGCCTGGAGGACCGGGGCAGTCTACGAGCAGTACTTC; cdr3_aa: CAWRTGAVYEQYF
v_call: TRBV28; clone_size: .; j_call: TRBJ2-3; d_call: .; cdr3_nt: TGTGCCAGCGGGGGTACGAGCACAGATACGCAGTATTTT; cdr3_aa: CASGGTSTDTQYF
v_call: TRBV20-1; clone_size: .; j_call: TRBJ2-1; d_call: TRBD2; cdr3_nt: TGCAGTGCTAGACGTAGCGGGACGCCCCTTGGGCAGTTCTTC; cdr3_aa: CSARRSGTPLGQFF
v_call: TRBV28; clone_size: many; j_call: TRBJ2-7; d_call: TRBD1; cdr3_nt: TGTGCCAGCAGTATCGCCTGGGACAGGGAGTACGAGCAGTACTTC; cdr3_aa: CASSIAWDREYEQYF
v_call: TRBV10-3; clone_size: .; j_call: TRBJ1-1; d_call: .; cdr3_nt: TGTGCCATCAGTGTCGGGGAGTCCGGCACTGAAGCTTTCTTT; cdr3_aa: CAISVGESGTEAFF
v_call: TRBV6-1; clone_size: many; j_call: TRBJ2-7; d_call: TRBD2; cdr3_nt: TGTGCCAGCGGCTGGGGAGGGACCCAGAGGGAGCAGTACTTC; cdr3_aa: CASGWGGTQREQYF
v_call: TRBV6-2/TRBV6-3; clone_size: many; j_call: TRBJ1-1; d_call: .; cdr3_nt: TGTGCCAGCAGTTACGCTGGGAACACTGAAGCTTTCTTT; cdr3_aa: CASSYAGNTEAFF
v_call: TRBV4-1; clone_size: few; j_call: TRBJ1-1; d_call: .; cdr3_nt: TGCGCCAGCAGCCAAGAGGACTTAGACACTGAAGCTTTCTTT; cdr3_aa: CASSQEDLDTEAFF
v_call: TRBV30; clone_size: .; j_call: TRBJ2-7; d_call: TRBD1; cdr3_nt: TGTGCCTGGACGGACAGGGGCGTGGGCGAGCAGTACTTC; cdr3_aa: CAWTDRGVGEQYF
v_call: TRBV20-1; clone_size: many; j_call: TRBJ2-5; d_call: .; cdr3_nt: TGCAGTGCTACCGAAACTTCAACCGTGGAGTCCCAGTACTTC; cdr3_aa: CSATETSTVESQYF
v_call: TRBV24-1; clone_size: .; j_call: TRBJ2-1; d_call: .; cdr3_nt: TGTGCCACCAGTGATTTCCGGGACAAGCAGTTCTTC; cdr3_aa: CATSDFRDKQFF
v_call: TRBV28; clone_size: many; j_call: TRBJ1-4; d_call: .; cdr3_nt: TGTGCCAGCAGTTTACCCCCCCCGGGCAGGGTTGGTGAAAAACTGTTTTTT; cdr3_aa: CASSLPPPGRVGEKLFF
v_call: TRBV5-1; clone_size: few; j_call: TRBJ1-2; d_call: .; cdr3_nt: TGCGCCAGCAGCTTGGAGGCAGGGGTGTCCTATGGCTACACCTTC; cdr3_aa: CASSLEAGVSYGYTF
v_call: TRBV7-2; clone_size: many; j_call: TRBJ2-5; d_call: .; cdr3_nt: TGTGCCAGCAGCTTTTTCGGGATCATCAGGCAAGAGACCCAGTACTTC; cdr3_aa: CASSFFGIIRQETQYF
v_call: TRBV7-2; clone_size: many; j_call: TRBJ1-2; d_call: TRBD1; cdr3_nt: TGTGCCAGCAGCTTAGCGGTAGGAGGGGGCGCGTATGGCTACACCTTC; cdr3_aa: CASSLAVGGGAYGYTF
v_call: TRBV11-2; clone_size: .; j_call: TRBJ2-2; d_call: .; cdr3_nt: TGTGCCAGCAGCAGCCGCTGGGCCGTGAACACCGGGGAGCTGTTTTTT; cdr3_aa: CASSSRWAVNTGELFF
v_call: TRBV7-2; clone_size: .; j_call: TRBJ2-1; d_call: TRBD2; cdr3_nt: TGTGCCAGCACTCGGGGCGGGAGGGCCTACAATGAGCAGTTCTTC; cdr3_aa: CASTRGGRAYNEQFF
v_call: TRBV20-1; clone_size: many; j_call: TRBJ1-2; d_call: .; cdr3_nt: TGCAGTGGGGGGAGGACCGGCTACACCTTC; cdr3_aa: CSGGRTGYTF
v_call: TRBV16; clone_size: many; j_call: TRBJ2-2; d_call: .; cdr3_nt: TGTGCCAGCAGTCAAGCGGTCGGGGAGCTGTTTTTT; cdr3_aa: CASSQAVGELFF
v_call: TRBV29-1; clone_size: .; j_call: TRBJ1-3; d_call: TRBD1; cdr3_nt: TGCAGCGTTGAAGGACAGGGGTCAAACACCATATATTTT; cdr3_aa: CSVEGQGSNTIYF
v_call: TRBV7-3; clone_size: .; j_call: TRBJ2-6; d_call: .; cdr3_nt: TGTGCCAGCAGCTCCCGGAGGACATCCAGGCCTGGGGCCAACGTCCTGACTTTC; cdr3_aa: CASSSRRTSRPGANVLTF
v_call: TRBV2; clone_size: many; j_call: TRBJ2-6; d_call: TRBD2; cdr3_nt: TGTGCCAGCAGTCGGGAGGGATCCTCTGGGGCCAACGTCCTGACTTTC; cdr3_aa: CASSREGSSGANVLTF
v_call: TRBV27; clone_size: .; j_call: TRBJ2-2; d_call: .; cdr3_nt: TGTGCCAGCAGTACGCTAGGTGGTGTGACCGGGGAGCTGTTTTTT; cdr3_aa: CASSTLGGVTGELFF
v_call: TRBV7-9; clone_size: once; j_call: TRBJ1-1; d_call: TRBD1; cdr3_nt: TGTGCCAGCAGCTTCGACAGGGGGTCCGCTGAAGCTTTCTTT; cdr3_aa: CASSFDRGSAEAFF
v_call: TRBV27; clone_size: many; j_call: TRBJ1-1; d_call: .; cdr3_nt: TGTGCCAGCACCCATCAAACAGGGTTCACTGAAGCTTTCTTT; cdr3_aa: CASTHQTGFTEAFF
v_call: TRBV2; clone_size: few; j_call: TRBJ2-4; d_call: TRBD2; cdr3_nt: TGTGCCAGCTGCGACGGGAGGCGGGCCAAAAACATTCAGTACTTC; cdr3_aa: CASCDGRRAKNIQYF
v_call: TRBV29-1; clone_size: many; j_call: TRBJ2-5; d_call: .; cdr3_nt: TGCAGCGTTGAATGGGGAGAGACCCAGTACTTC; cdr3_aa: CSVEWGETQYF
v_call: TRBV20-1; clone_size: few; j_call: TRBJ2-2; d_call: .; cdr3_nt: TGCAGTGCTAGAGATCCTATTAACACCGGGGAGCTGTTTTTT; cdr3_aa: CSARDPINTGELFF
v_call: TRBV2; clone_size: many; j_call: TRBJ1-2; d_call: .; cdr3_nt: TGTGCCAGCTTGGGGCAGCGGAACGATGGCTACACCTTC; cdr3_aa: CASLGQRNDGYTF